The 14 T cell receptor beta chains reported below all come from one sample, sequenced in a study of blood T cells in healthy people across ages. PCR was performed a second time for about 7 to 11 cycles using a sample-barcoded 5' primer and a J-beta primer mix. TCRdb re-analysed the 5' RACE reads in MiXCR, keeping a single row per CDR3 protein. The sample has around 1,700,000 distinct CDR3 sequences; 25% to 30% are singletons. Input material: blood. These receptors came from a woman in her 30s in good health.

This clonotype was seen at least ten times. The rearrangement links TRBV5-1 to TRBJ2-7; 12 bases agree with TRBD2. Germline V lookup: CDR1 SGHRS, CDR2 YFSETQ. CDR3 length: 16 amino acids. Unmatched junction bases numbered 2, after V lost 1 base and J lost 0 bases. The CDR3 sequence: CASSLTSGGSSYEQYF. The CDR3 bases are TGCGCCAGCAGCTTGACTAGCGGGGGGAGCTCCTACGAGCAGTACTTC.

This clonotype was found a few times. This rearrangement joins TRBV6-2 or TRBV6-3 to TRBJ2-5; D might be TRBD1 or TRBD2, each matching 6 bases. The DNA matches TRBJ2-7 better at its end, which makes the J call doubtful. The CDR3 loop spans 13 amino acids. Germline CDR1 MNHEY, CDR2 SVGEGT. The CDR3 DNA reads TGTGCCAGCAGTTACTCGGGGGGCCACGAGCAGTACTTC. Encoded protein: CASSYSGGHEQYF.

This chain connects TRBV7-2 to TRBJ2-1; 8 bases agree with TRBD2. V shed 1 base and J 10 bases; nucleotides not matched to a gene: 12. There are 16 residues in the CDR3. From germline, CDR1 is SGHTA and CDR2 FQGNSA. For the CDR3, the DNA is TGTGCCAGCAGCTTAGGCGGCGGGAGGAGGATCTACGAGCAGTTCTTC. This codes for CASSLGGGRRIYEQFF.

This chain uses TRBV5-1 with TRBJ2-7, with 8 bases lining up with TRBD2. After removal of 2 bases from V and 12 bases from J, the junction contained 13 bases not matched to a gene. The length of the CDR3 is 14 residues. CDR1 is SGHRS and CDR2 is YFSETQ in the germline V gene. In DNA, the CDR3 is TGCGCCAGCAGCTTTAGCGGGAATCGGGAGACCCTGTACTTC. As protein: CASSFSGNRETLYF.

V and J are TRBV4-1 and TRBJ2-1, with D unclear. CDR1 is MGHRA and CDR2 is YSYEKL in the germline V gene. The CDR3 loop spans 16 amino acids. Trimming removed 5 bases at V and 0 bases at J, with 14 bases between. CDR3 bases: TGCGCCAGCAGCACCGCGGCCGGCCGCTCCTACAATGAGCAGTTCTTC. Translated, it gives CASSTAAGRSYNEQFF.

This chain connects TRBV5-1 to TRBJ2-7, with TRBD2 as a possible D gene (6 bases). V lost 0 bases to trimming and J lost 4 bases, with 11 bases between them. Germline V gene sequence: CDR1 SGHRS, CDR2 YFSETQ. CDR3 size: 14 residues. This chain's CDR3 is CASSLEAGIYEQYF. In DNA, the CDR3 is TGCGCCAGCAGCTTGGAGGCGGGAATATACGAGCAGTACTTC.

This chain joins TRBV13 and TRBJ1-3; TRBD1 aligns across 7 bases. The CDR3 consists of 15 residues. Losses at the gene ends were 4 bases for V and 2 bases for J; bases not matched to a gene: 5. Germline loops: CDR1 PRHDT, CDR2 FYEKMQ (reference sequence). This CDR3 reads CASSSRDSAGNTIYF. The CDR3 DNA reads TGTGCCAGCAGCTCCCGGGACAGCGCTGGAAACACCATATATTTT.

For this clonotype: Being one base from a much bigger clone, this may be a read error. This rearrangement joins TRBV29-1 to TRBJ2-5; the D is unclear. The germline gives CDR1 SQVTM, CDR2 ANQGSEA. The CDR3 is 11 amino acids. V was clipped by 4 bases and J by 11 bases, with 14 bases between them. The CDR3 reads CSVVLGNEQYF. CDR3 nucleotides: TGCAGCGTTGTGCTGGGCAATGAGCAGTACTTC. Filled out from reference TRBV29-1 and TRBJ2-5, the complete variable domain reads SAVISQKPSRDICQRGTSLTIQCQVDSQVTMMFWYRQQPGQSLTLIATANQGSEATYESGFVIDKFPISRPNLTFSTLTVSNMSPEDSSIYLCSVVLGNEQYFGPGTRLLVL.

This clonotype turned up a few times. The J gene is TRBJ1-2, the V gene TRBV7-8; 9 bases are shared with TRBD1. The CDR3 has 15 residues. Germline loops: CDR1 SGHVS, CDR2 FQNEAQ. With 3 bases clipped from V and 7 bases from J, the junction kept 9 bases outside the gene matches. CDR3 region: CASSLAPGQGRGYTF. The CDR3 DNA reads TGTGCCAGCAGCTTGGCACCGGGACAGGGACGTGGCTACACCTTC. Drawing the rest from reference TRBV7-8 and TRBJ1-2, the complete variable domain is GAGVSQSPRYKVAKRGQDVALRCDPISGHVSLFWYQQALGQGPEFLTYFQNEAQLDKSGLPSDRFFAERPEGSVSTLKIQRTQQEDSAVYLCASSLAPGQGRGYTFGSGTRLTVV.

A few counts support this clonotype. The chain combines TRBV5-1 with TRBJ2-1; 10 bases line up with TRBD2. Looked up from germline, CDR1 is SGHRS and CDR2 is YFSETQ. The CDR3 consists of 20 residues. Trimming took 6 bases from V and 4 from J; bases not matched to a gene: 22. CDR3 loop: CASTSATPFSGGSPYNEQFF. CDR3 sequence (DNA): TGCGCCAGCACGTCAGCAACACCATTTAGCGGGGGGTCCCCGTACAATGAGCAGTTCTTC.

With regard to this clonotype: One end of the junction does not line up with germline, which may come from a read error. The CDR3 nucleotides read TGTGCCGGCAGCCCGGGGACATCCGTAGTAATGAGAGGCTACACCTTC. This encodes CAGSPGTSVVMRGYTF. The genes are TRBV7-9 and TRBJ1-2; D might be TRBD1 (6 bases). The CDR3 spans 16 residues. In germline, CDR1 is SEHNR, CDR2 FQNEAQ (reference sequence).

The V call is TRBV4-3, the J call TRBJ2-3; tentatively, D is TRBD1 (5 bases). V lost 6 bases and J lost 4, with 17 bases in between. The germline V gene has CDR1 LGHNA and CDR2 YSLEER. This CDR3 is built from 15 residues. CDR3: CASSVDTRAPDTQYF. CDR3 coding DNA: TGCGCCAGCAGTGTTGATACCAGGGCCCCAGATACGCAGTATTTT.

This clonotype was observed a handful of times. The chain has TRBV20-1 and TRBJ1-4; D not resolved. The germline V gene encodes CDR1 DFQATT and CDR2 SNEGSKA (reference sequence). With 1 base removed from V and 11 bases from J, the gap between germline ends came to 14 bases. There are 13 residues in the CDR3. Here the CDR3 DNA reads TGCAGTGCTAGAGCGGGAACCTCGGGGAAACTGTTTTTT. It translates to CSARAGTSGKLFF.

This clonotype was recorded once. This chain links TRBV28 with TRBJ2-2; TRBD2 is a possible D gene (6 bases). The CDR3 totals 19 residues. Trimming pared 2 bases from V and 6 bases from J, leaving 25 bases between. Per the germline V gene, CDR1 is MDHEN and CDR2 is SYDVKM. CDR3 in DNA: TGTGCCAGCAGTTTAATAGAGTTGTACGGGGGTTCCTGGTCCGGGGAGCTGTTTTTT. Translating it yields CASSLIELYGGSWSGELFF.